The T cell receptor (beta chain) under discussion was sequenced for a study of blood T cell repertoires in COVID-19. The germline gives CDR1 MRHNA, CDR2 SNTAGT. This CDR3 region has 15 residues. Trimming took 6 bases from V and 7 from J; bases not matched to a gene: 8. Produced via immunoSEQ multiplex PCR; TCRdb's table is partial and in-frame only. The table lists approximately 50,000 clones, 90% of them singletons. This clonotype was obtained from a human donor in a cohort sampled during active COVID-19. What was sequenced was peripheral blood. The gene calls are TRBV6-4 and TRBJ2-1; 11 bases are a match to TRBD1. CDR3 DNA sequence: TGTGCCAGCAGCGGGGGACAGGGGGGAGTTAATGAGCAGTTCTTC. Translation gives CASSGGQGGVNEQFF.